A single T cell receptor beta chain is shown here with its context. The data were taken from a study of cytotoxic CD8 clonotypes in ibrutinib-treated CLL. About the study: The cohort had about 11 relapsed/refractory and over 14 treatment-naive patients, 17 to 18 IGHV unmutated.

Produced via immunoSEQ multiplex PCR; TCRdb's table is partial and in-frame only. Here the sample spans just over 200,000 clones, roughly 73% being singletons. J lost 2 bases, V lost 6 bases, and 4 bases had no gene match. Per the germline V gene, CDR1 is MGHDK and CDR2 is SYGVNS. The CDR3 loop spans 13 amino acids. The TCR comes from a human donor with chronic lymphocytic leukemia. This material consisted of PBMCs, taken after 12 months of ibrutinib treatment. The gene calls are TRBV25-1 and TRBJ2-7; 7 bases align to TRBD1. CDR3: CASSLTGAYEQYF. In DNA form, the CDR3 reads TGTGCCAGCAGCCTTACAGGGGCCTACGAGCAGTACTTC.